The table lists the clone carrying this T cell receptor beta chain with many counts. Its antigen is as yet unknown. The data derive from a study of breast tumors, draining lymph nodes, adjacent tissues. Regarding the study as a whole: Luminal-like breast cancer showed significantly greater tumor-nontumor repertoire similarity than basal-like breast cancer did.

From the multiplex PCR reads, TCRdb called clonotypes with MiXCR, one entry per CDR3 protein. The sample includes under 250,000 distinct CDR3 sequences, about 32% of them seen just once. Samples came from axillary lymph nodes draining the breast cancer. The clonotype comes from a female donor with breast cancer. Some clones in this sample may be carry-over from other donors' samples. The specimen sequenced was axillary lymph node tissue.

The CDR3 sequence is CASSLGSYEQYF. CDR3 coding DNA: TGTGCCAGCAGCTTAGGGTCCTACGAGCAGTACTTC. The chain carries TRBV7-6 and TRBJ2-7; unclear D gene. The CDR3 is 12 amino acids. Germline loops: CDR1 SGHVS, CDR2 FNYEAQ. V lost 1 base and J 1 base, leaving 2 bases between the germline ends.